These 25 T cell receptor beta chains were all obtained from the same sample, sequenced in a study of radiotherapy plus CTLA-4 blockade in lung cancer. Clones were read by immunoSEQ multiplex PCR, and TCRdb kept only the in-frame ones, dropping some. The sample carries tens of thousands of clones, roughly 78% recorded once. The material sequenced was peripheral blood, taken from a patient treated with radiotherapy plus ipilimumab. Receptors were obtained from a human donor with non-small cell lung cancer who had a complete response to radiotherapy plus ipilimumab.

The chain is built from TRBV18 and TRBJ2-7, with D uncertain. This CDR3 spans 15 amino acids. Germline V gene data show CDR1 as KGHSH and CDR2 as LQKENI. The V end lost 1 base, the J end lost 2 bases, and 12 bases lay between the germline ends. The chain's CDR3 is CASSPQGRGPYEQYF. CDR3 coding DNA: TGTGCCAGCTCACCACAAGGGCGCGGACCCTACGAGCAGTACTTC.

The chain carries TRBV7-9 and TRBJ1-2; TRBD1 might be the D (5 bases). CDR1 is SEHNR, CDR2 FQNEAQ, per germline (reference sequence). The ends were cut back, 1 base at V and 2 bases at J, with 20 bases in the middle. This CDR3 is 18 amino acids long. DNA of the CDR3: TGTGCCAGCAGCTTAGGACTCGGAGGACAAGACCGGAACTATGGCTACACCTTC. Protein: CASSLGLGGQDRNYGYTF.

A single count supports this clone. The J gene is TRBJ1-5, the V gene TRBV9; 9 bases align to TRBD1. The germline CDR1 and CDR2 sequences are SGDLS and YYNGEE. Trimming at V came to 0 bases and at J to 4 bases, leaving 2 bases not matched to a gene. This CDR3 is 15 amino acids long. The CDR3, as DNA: TGTGCCAGCAGCGTAGGAGGGACAGGGAATCAGCCCCAGCATTTT. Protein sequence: CASSVGGTGNQPQHF.

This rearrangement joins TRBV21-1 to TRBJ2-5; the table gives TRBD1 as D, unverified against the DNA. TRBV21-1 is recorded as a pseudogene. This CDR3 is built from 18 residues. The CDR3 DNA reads TGTGCCAGCAGCCTATTCGGTAGGGGACAGGGTCGTGGCGAGACCCAGTACTTC. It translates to CASSLFGRGQGRGETQYF.

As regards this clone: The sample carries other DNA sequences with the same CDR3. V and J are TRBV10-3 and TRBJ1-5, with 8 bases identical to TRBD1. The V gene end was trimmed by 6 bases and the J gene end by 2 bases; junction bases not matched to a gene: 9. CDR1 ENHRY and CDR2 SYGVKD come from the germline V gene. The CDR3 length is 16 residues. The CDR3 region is CAISPTQGAGNQPQHF. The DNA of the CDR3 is TGTGCCATCAGCCCCACTCAGGGGGCCGGCAATCAGCCCCAGCATTTT.

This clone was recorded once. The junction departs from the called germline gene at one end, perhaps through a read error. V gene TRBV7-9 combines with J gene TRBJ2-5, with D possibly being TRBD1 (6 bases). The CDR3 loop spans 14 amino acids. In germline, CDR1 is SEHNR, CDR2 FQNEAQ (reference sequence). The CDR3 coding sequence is TGTGCCAGCAGCTCATCGGGACACCAGGAGACCCAGTACTTC. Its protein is CASSSSGHQETQYF.

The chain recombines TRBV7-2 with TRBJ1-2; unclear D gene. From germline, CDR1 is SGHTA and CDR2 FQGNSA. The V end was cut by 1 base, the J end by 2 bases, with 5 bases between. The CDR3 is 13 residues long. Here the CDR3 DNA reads TGTGCCAGCAGCTTAGTTGGAAACTATGGCTACACCTTC. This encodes CASSLVGNYGYTF. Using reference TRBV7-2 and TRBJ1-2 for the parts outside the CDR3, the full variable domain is GAGVSQSPSNKVTEKGKDVELRCDPISGHTALYWYRQSLGQGLEFLIYFQGNSAPDKSGLPSDRFSAERTGGSVSTLTIQRTQQEDSAVYLCASSLVGNYGYTFGSGTRLTVV.

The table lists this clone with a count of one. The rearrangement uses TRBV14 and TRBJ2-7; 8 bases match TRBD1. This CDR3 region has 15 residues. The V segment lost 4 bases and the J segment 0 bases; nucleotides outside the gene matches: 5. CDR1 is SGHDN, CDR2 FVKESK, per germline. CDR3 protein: CASSPTGDSSYEQYF. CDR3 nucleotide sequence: TGTGCCAGCAGCCCGACAGGGGACAGCTCCTACGAGCAGTACTTC.

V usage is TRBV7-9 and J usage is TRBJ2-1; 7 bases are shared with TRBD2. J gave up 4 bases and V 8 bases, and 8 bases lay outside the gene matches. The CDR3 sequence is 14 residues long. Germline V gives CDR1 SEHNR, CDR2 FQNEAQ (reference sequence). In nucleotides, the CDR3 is TGTGCCAGCCCCCCCGGGGGGTCGTACAATGAGCAGTTCTTC. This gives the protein CASPPGGSYNEQFF.

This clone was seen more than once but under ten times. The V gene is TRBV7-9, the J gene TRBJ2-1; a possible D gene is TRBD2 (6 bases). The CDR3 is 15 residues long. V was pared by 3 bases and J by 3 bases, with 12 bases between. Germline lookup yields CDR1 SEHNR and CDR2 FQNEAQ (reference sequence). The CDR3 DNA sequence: TGTGCCAGCAGCTTTAGGGAGGACGTCTACAATGAGCAGTTCTTC. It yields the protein CASSFREDVYNEQFF.

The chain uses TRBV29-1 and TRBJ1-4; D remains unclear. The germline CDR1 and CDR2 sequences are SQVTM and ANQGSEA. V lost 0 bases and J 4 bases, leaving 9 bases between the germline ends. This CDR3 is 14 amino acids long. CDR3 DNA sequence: TGCAGCGTTGAAGATCCCAAGGGTAATGAAAAACTGTTTTTT. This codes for CSVEDPKGNEKLFF.

CDR3 in DNA: TGTGCCAGCAGTGGAGGGATTCAATCACCCCTCCACTTT. It is translated as CASSGGIQSPLHF. The V gene is TRBV6-1, the J gene TRBJ1-6; D not resolved. This CDR3 is 13 amino acids long. V dropped 4 bases and J dropped 10 bases, with 11 bases sitting between them. The germline V gene has CDR1 MNHNS and CDR2 SASEGT.

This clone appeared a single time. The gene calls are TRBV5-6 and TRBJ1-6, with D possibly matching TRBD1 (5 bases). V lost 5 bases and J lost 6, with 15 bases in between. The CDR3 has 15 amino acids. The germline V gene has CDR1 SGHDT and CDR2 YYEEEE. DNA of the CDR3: TGTGCCAGCAGTTCCCGGACGGGGCCTAATTCACCCCTCCACTTT. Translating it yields CASSSRTGPNSPLHF.

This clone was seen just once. CDR3 sequence (DNA): TGTGCCAGCAGCTTGGCCCTACTAGCGGGAGTTAATGAGCAGTTCTTC. Translating gives CASSLALLAGVNEQFF. The chain links TRBV5-4 to TRBJ2-1; TRBD2 matches at 11 bases. V trimming: 0 bases; J trimming: 7 bases; junction bases outside the gene matches: 6. Germline-derived CDR1 and CDR2 are SGHNT and YYREEE (reference sequence). This CDR3 has 16 residues.

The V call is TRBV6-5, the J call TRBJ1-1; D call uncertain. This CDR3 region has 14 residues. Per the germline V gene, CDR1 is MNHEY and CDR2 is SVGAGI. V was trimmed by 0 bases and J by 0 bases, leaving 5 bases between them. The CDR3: CASSYSGLNTEAFF. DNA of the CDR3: TGTGCCAGCAGTTACTCAGGCCTGAACACTGAAGCTTTCTTT.

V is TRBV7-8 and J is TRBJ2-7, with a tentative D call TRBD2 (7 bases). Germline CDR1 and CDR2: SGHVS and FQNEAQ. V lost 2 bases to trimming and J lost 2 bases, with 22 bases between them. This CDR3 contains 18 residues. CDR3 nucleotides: TGTGCCAGCAGCTTAACCACTTCGGCGGGGGCGGGCCCCTACGAGCAGTACGTC. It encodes CASSLTTSAGAGPYEQYV.

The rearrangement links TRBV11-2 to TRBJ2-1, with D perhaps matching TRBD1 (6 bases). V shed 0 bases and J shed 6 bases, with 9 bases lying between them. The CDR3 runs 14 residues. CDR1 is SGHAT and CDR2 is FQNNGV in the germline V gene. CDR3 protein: CASSLDTGLNEQFF. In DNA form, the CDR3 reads TGTGCCAGCAGCTTAGACACAGGGCTCAATGAGCAGTTCTTC.

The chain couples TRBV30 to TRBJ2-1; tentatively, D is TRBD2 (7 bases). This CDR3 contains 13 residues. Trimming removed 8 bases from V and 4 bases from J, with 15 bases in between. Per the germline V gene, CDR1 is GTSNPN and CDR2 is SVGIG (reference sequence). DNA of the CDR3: TGTGCCCGAGGGGGGGAGGGGTACAATGAGCAGTTCTTC. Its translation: CARGGEGYNEQFF.

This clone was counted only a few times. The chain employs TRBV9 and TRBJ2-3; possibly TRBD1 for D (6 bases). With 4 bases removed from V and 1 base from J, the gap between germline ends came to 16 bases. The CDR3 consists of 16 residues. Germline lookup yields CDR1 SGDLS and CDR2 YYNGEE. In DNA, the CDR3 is TGTGCCAGCAGCTCCTTTACAGGGATTGGCACAGATACGCAGTATTTT. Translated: CASSSFTGIGTDTQYF.

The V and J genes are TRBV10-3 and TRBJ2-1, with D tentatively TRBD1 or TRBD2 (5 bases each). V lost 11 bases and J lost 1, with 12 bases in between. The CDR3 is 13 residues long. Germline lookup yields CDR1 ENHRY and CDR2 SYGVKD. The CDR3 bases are TGTGCCGCAGGGACGTCGTCCTACAATGAGCAGTTCTTC. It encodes CAAGTSSYNEQFF.

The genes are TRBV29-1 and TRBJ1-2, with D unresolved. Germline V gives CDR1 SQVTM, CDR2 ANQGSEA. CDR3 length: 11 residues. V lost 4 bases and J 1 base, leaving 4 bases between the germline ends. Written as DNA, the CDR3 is TGCAGCGTTGCCTTTAACTATGGCTACACCTTC. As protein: CSVAFNYGYTF.

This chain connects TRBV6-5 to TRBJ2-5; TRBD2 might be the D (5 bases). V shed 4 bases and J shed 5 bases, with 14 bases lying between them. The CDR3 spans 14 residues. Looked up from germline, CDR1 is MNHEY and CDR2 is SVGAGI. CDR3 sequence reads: CASSSFSVGETQYF. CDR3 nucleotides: TGTGCCAGCAGTTCGTTTAGCGTAGGCGAGACCCAGTACTTC.

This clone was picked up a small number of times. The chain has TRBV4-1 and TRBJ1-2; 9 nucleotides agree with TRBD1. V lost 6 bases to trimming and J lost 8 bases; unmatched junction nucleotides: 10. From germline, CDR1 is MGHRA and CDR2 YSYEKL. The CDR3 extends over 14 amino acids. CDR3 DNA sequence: TGCGCCAGCAGTCCTCAGACAGGGGGATGGGGCTACACCTTC. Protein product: CASSPQTGGWGYTF.

The CDR3 bases are TGCGCCAGCAGCCACCGGGCTATAGGTGAGACCCAGTACTTC. This sequence encodes CASSHRAIGETQYF. The chain has TRBV4-1 and TRBJ2-5, with D unclear. Per germline, CDR1 MGHRA and CDR2 YSYEKL. The CDR3 has 14 residues. The germline V and J ends were trimmed by 3 bases and 5 bases, with 13 bases remaining between them.

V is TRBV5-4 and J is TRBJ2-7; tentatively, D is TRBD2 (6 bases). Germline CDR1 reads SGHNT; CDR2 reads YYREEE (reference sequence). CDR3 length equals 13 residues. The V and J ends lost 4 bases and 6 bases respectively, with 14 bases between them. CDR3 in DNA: TGTGCCAGCAGCCTGGGACTGCGGGGCGAGCAGTACTTC. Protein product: CASSLGLRGEQYF. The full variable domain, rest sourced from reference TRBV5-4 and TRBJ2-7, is ETGVTQSPTHLIKTRGQQVTLRCSSQSGHNTVSWYQQALGQGPQFIFQYYREEENGRGNFPPRFSGLQFPNYSSELNVNALELDDSALYLCASSLGLRGEQYFGPGTRLTVT.